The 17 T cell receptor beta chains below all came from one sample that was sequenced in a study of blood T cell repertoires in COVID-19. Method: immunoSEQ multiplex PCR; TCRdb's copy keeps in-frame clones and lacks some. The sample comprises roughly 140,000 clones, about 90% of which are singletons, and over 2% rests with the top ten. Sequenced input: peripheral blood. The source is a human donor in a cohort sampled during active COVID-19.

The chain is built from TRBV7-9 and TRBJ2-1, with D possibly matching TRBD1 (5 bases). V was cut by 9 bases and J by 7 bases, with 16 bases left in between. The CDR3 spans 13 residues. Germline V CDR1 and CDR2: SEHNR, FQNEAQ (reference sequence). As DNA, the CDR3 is TGTGCCAGTGCTACACGGACACGGAATGAGCAGTTCTTC. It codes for CASATRTRNEQFF.

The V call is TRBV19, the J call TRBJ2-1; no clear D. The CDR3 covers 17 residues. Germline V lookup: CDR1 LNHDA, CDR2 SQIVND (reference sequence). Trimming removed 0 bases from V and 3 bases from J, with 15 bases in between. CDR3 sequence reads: CASSIDIRLVSYNEQFF. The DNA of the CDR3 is TGTGCCAGTAGTATAGATATTCGCCTAGTGAGCTACAATGAGCAGTTCTTC.

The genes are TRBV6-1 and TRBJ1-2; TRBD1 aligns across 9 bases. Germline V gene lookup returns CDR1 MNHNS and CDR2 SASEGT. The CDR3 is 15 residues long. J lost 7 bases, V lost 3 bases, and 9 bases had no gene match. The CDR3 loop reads CASSDMGDRVVGYTF. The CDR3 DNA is TGTGCCAGCAGTGATATGGGGGACAGGGTGGTTGGCTACACCTTC.

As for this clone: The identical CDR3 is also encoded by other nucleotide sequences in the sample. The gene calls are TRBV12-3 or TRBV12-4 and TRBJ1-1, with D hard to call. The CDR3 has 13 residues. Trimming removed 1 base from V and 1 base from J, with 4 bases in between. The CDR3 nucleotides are TGTGCCAGCAGTTTAGTCAGGAACACTGAAGCTTTCTTT. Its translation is CASSLVRNTEAFF.

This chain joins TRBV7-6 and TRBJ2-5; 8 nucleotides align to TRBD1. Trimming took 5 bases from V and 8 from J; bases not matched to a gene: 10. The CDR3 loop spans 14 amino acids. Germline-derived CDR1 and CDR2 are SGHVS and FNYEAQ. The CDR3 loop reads CASSPRDRHVTQYF. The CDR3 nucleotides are TGTGCCAGCAGCCCCCGGGACAGGCACGTCACCCAGTACTTC.

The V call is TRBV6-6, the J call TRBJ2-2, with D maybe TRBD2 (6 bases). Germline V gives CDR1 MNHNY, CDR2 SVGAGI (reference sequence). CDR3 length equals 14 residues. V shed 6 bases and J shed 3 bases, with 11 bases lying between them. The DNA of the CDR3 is TGTGCCAGCAGGGGGGGACCCGACACCGGGGAGCTGTTTTTT. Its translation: CASRGGPDTGELFF.

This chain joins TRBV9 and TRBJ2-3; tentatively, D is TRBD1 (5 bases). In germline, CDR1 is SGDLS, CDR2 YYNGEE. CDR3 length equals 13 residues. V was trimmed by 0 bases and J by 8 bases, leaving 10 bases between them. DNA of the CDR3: TGTGCCAGCAGCGTAGGACAGTTAGCTACGCAGTATTTT. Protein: CASSVGQLATQYF. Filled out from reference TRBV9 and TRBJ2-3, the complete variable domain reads DSGVTQTPKHLITATGQRVTLRCSPRSGDLSVYWYQQSLDQGLQFLIQYYNGEERAKGNILERFSAQQFPDLHSELNLSSLELGDSALYFCASSVGQLATQYFGPGTRLTVL.

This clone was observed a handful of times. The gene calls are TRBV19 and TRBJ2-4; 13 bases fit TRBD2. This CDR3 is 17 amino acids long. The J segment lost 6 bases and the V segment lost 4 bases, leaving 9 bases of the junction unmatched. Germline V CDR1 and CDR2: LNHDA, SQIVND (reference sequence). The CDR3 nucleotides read TGTGCCAGTAGTACCGGGACTAGCGGGGTTGGGGGAAACATTCAGTACTTC. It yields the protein CASSTGTSGVGGNIQYF.

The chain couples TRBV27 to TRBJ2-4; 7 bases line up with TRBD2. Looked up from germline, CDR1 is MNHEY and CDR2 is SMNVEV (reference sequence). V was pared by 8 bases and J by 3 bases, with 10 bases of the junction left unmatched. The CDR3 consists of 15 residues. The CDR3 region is CASRGVAGGKNIQYF. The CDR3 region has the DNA TGTGCCAGCCGGGGGGTAGCGGGTGGCAAAAACATTCAGTACTTC.

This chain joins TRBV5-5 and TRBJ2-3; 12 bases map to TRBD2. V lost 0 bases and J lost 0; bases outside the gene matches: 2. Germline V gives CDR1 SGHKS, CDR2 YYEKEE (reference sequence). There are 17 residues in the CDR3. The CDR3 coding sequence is TGTGCCAGCAGCTTGGGACTAGCGGGGGATAGCACAGATACGCAGTATTTT. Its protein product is CASSLGLAGDSTDTQYF.

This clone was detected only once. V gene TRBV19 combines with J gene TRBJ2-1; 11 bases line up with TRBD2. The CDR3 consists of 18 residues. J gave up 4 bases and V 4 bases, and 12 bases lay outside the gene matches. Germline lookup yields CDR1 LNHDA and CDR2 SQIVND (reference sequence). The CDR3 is CASSKTSGRRIRYNEQFF. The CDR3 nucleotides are TGTGCCAGTAGTAAAACTAGCGGGAGAAGAATACGGTACAATGAGCAGTTCTTC.

The CDR3 region is CATSDPGTSGRAGGEQFF. The CDR3 DNA reads as TGTGCCACCAGTGATCCCGGGACTAGCGGGAGGGCCGGCGGTGAGCAGTTCTTC. The chain joins TRBV24-1 to TRBJ2-1, with TRBD2 identical over 16 bases. V lost 3 bases to trimming and J lost 9 bases; unmatched junction nucleotides: 10. This CDR3 comprises 18 residues. CDR1 is KGHDR and CDR2 is SFDVKD in the germline V gene.

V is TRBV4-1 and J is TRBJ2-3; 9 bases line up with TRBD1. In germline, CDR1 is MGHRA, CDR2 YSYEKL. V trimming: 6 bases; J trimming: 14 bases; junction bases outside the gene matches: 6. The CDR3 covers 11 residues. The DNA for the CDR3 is TGCGCCAGCAGGGGGACAGGGCTACTGTATTTT. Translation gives CASRGTGLLYF.

CDR3 amino acids: CASSYVAGGNTGELFF. CDR3 sequence (DNA): TGTGCCAGCAGTTACGTAGCGGGGGGGAACACCGGGGAGCTGTTTTTT. The chain carries TRBV6-2 or TRBV6-3 and TRBJ2-2; 10 bases are a match to TRBD2. This CDR3 has 16 amino acids. The V and J ends lost 2 bases and 1 base, in that order; junction bases with no gene match: 1. Germline CDR1 reads MNHEY; CDR2 reads SVGEGT.

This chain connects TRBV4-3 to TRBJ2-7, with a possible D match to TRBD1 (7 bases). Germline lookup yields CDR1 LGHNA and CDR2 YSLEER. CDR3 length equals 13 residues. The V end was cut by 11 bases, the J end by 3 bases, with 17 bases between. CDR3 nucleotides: TGCGCCGCGTCCAGGGGGGTGGACTACGAGCAGTACTTC. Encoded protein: CAASRGVDYEQYF.

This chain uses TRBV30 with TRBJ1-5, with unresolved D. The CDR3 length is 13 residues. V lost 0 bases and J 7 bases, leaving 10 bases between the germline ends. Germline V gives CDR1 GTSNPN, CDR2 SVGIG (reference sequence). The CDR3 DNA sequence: TGTGCCTGGAGTGTAGTGGCAGAACAGCCCCAGCATTTT. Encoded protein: CAWSVVAEQPQHF.

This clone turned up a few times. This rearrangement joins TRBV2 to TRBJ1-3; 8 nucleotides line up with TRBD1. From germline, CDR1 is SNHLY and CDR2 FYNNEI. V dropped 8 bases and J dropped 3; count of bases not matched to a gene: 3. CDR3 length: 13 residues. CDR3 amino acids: CASGQGGGNTIYF. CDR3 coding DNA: TGTGCCAGCGGACAGGGAGGTGGAAACACCATATATTTT.